The next 20 T cell receptor beta chains were all read from a single sample in a study of Graves' ophthalmopathy and Graves' hyperthyroidism. Beta-chain TCR CDR3 regions were amplified from RNA transcripts. The authors performed first-round RT-PCR with HTBI primers and then a second-round multiplex PCR. In TCRdb, the multiplex PCR reads were re-called with MiXCR into one record per CDR3 protein. The sample yields 600,000 to 950,000 distinct CDR3 sequences, 40% seen once. Sequencing was carried out using peripheral blood. Receptors were obtained from an adult man with Graves' ophthalmopathy.

This clonotype was detected many times. J is TRBJ1-1 and V is TRBV19, with 7 bases that match TRBD1. The CDR3 has 16 amino acids. Germline loops: CDR1 LNHDA, CDR2 SQIVND (reference sequence). The V segment lost 3 bases and the J segment 3 bases; nucleotides outside the gene matches: 10. The CDR3 coding sequence is TGTGCCAGTAGTATCCGGGGACAGATTGATGACACTGAAGCTTTCTTT. As protein: CASSIRGQIDDTEAFF.

Concerning this clonotype: This CDR3 fails to terminate in the conserved phenylalanine or tryptophan, so it likely reflects a read error. Because the CDR3's place on the DNA is in doubt, the DNA is left out and the CDR3 is given as listed by TCRdb. V and J are TRBV11-2 and TRBJ1-1. Ends included, the CDR3 has 9 residues. Germline CDR1 reads SGHAT; CDR2 reads FQNNGV. CDR3 loop: CASSDGSYY.

This clonotype was found many times. The J gene is TRBJ2-2, the V gene TRBV15; the D is unclear. This CDR3 contains 14 residues. V shed 5 bases and J shed 7 bases, with 14 bases lying between them. The germline CDR1 and CDR2 sequences are LNHNV and YYDKDF (reference sequence). CDR3 coding DNA: TGTGCCACCAGCCGTGACGTGGGTATCGGGGAGCTGTTTTTT. Amino acids: CATSRDVGIGELFF.

This clonotype was observed many times. The chain uses TRBV2 and TRBJ1-2; D gene uncertain. There are 10 residues in the CDR3. Germline V gene data show CDR1 as SNHLY and CDR2 as FYNNEI. Between the trimmed V and J ends, which lost 7 bases and 8 bases, there was a span of 8 bases. This CDR3 reads CASISFGYTF. The CDR3 nucleotides are TGTGCCAGCATTTCTTTCGGCTACACCTTC.

The chain recombines TRBV24-1 with TRBJ1-5; D may be TRBD1 (6 bases). The V gene's germline CDR1 is KGHDR and CDR2 SFDVKD. The CDR3 totals 14 residues. Trimming shortened V by 7 bases and J by 6 bases, and 15 bases separated the two germline ends. As DNA, the CDR3 is TGTGCCACCAGCCCGGGACCAGGGGCTCAGCCCCAGCATTTT. It encodes CATSPGPGAQPQHF.

This clonotype has ten or more counts. This chain uses TRBV29-1 with TRBJ2-7; 9 bases align to TRBD1. Looked up from germline, CDR1 is SQVTM and CDR2 is ANQGSEA. CDR3 length: 14 amino acids. The V and J ends lost 6 bases and 1 base, in that order; junction bases with no gene match: 7. CDR3: CSVVDRGGSYEQYF. In DNA, the CDR3 is TGCAGCGTAGTGGACAGGGGAGGATCCTACGAGCAGTACTTC.

The gene calls are TRBV7-2 and TRBJ2-3; D is perhaps TRBD1 (6 bases). The CDR3 is 15 amino acids. The germline CDR1 and CDR2 sequences are SGHTA and FQGNSA. Trimming shortened V by 1 base and J by 0 bases, and 8 bases separated the two germline ends. Here the CDR3 DNA reads TGTGCCAGCAGCTTAGTTGGGACAAGCACAGATACGCAGTATTTT. This encodes CASSLVGTSTDTQYF.

About this clonotype itself: It is likely a read error, because the conserved phenylalanine at the end of the CDR3 is missing. This chain links TRBV2 with TRBJ2-7, with 7 bases aligning to TRBD1. The trim removed 7 bases at V and 7 bases at J, leaving 13 bases unmatched. The germline CDR1 and CDR2 sequences are SNHLY and FYNNEI. CDR3 size: 14 residues. This chain's CDR3 is CASIWDSSYREQYL. The CDR3 DNA reads as TGTGCCAGCATCTGGGACAGCTCATATCGGGAGCAGTACCTC.

The chain joins TRBV29-1 to TRBJ2-7; no clear D. This CDR3 has 8 amino acids. Germline CDR1 SQVTM, CDR2 ANQGSEA. In nucleotides, the CDR3 is TGCAGCGTTGAAGATTACCCAGTC. The encoded protein is CSVEDYPV.

In regard to this clonotype: An end of the junction differs from the germline gene, which may be a read error. CDR3 amino acids: CASSSRIEQNF. CDR3 bases: TGTGCCAGCAGCTCCCGGATCGAGCAGAACTTC. The genes are TRBV7-2 and TRBJ2-7; D is ambiguous. CDR1 is SGHTA and CDR2 is FQGNSA in the germline V gene. The CDR3 extends over 11 amino acids.

This clonotype was recorded many times. The chain joins TRBV10-3 to TRBJ1-1, with 7 nucleotides matching TRBD1. The CDR3 runs to 14 residues. Trimming took 8 bases from V and 4 from J; bases not matched to a gene: 10. Per the germline V gene, CDR1 is ENHRY and CDR2 is SYGVKD. This CDR3 is CAIRPSGGITEAFF. The DNA for the CDR3 is TGTGCCATCCGGCCGTCAGGGGGGATCACTGAAGCTTTCTTT.

In its sample, this clonotype was seen many times. J is TRBJ2-7 and V is TRBV7-2, with a tentative D call TRBD2 (6 bases). From germline, CDR1 is SGHTA and CDR2 FQGNSA. The CDR3 is made up of 14 amino acids. Trimming cost V 2 bases and J 0 bases, with 8 bases left between them. The chain's CDR3 is CASSLLGGSYEQYF. The CDR3 region has the DNA TGTGCCAGCAGCTTATTGGGGGGCTCCTACGAGCAGTACTTC. The full variable domain, rest sourced from reference TRBV7-2 and TRBJ2-7, is GAGVSQSPSNKVTEKGKDVELRCDPISGHTALYWYRQSLGQGLEFLIYFQGNSAPDKSGLPSDRFSAERTGGSVSTLTIQRTQQEDSAVYLCASSLLGGSYEQYFGPGTRLTVT.

As for this clonotype: Its ends do not fully match the called genes, so a read error is possible. The chain is built from TRBV2 and TRBJ2-5; D may match TRBD1 or TRBD2 (5 bases each). The CDR3 extends over 15 amino acids. Germline V gives CDR1 SNHLY, CDR2 FYNNEI. The DNA for the CDR3 is TGTGCCACCAGTGAAGGGGCGCGGGCGCAAGAGACCCAGTACTTC. It yields the protein CATSEGARAQETQYF.

The chain carries TRBV11-3 and TRBJ1-3; TRBD1 might be the D (5 bases). V gave up 5 bases and J gave up 0 bases, with 14 bases separating them. Germline V gives CDR1 SGHNT, CDR2 YENEEA. The CDR3 length is 16 residues. DNA of the CDR3: TGTGCCAGCAGCAGCGGGACGCACGACTCTGGAAACACCATATATTTT. It yields the protein CASSSGTHDSGNTIYF.

This clonotype appeared many times. The rearrangement uses TRBV19 and TRBJ1-1; D is ambiguous. CDR1 is LNHDA, CDR2 SQIVND, per germline (reference sequence). V was pared by 3 bases and J by 1 base, with 12 bases between. The CDR3 sequence is 15 residues long. CDR3 loop: CASSIYRPGNTEAFF. The CDR3 region has the DNA TGTGCCAGTAGTATCTACCGGCCCGGGAACACTGAAGCTTTCTTT.

The J gene is TRBJ1-1, the V gene TRBV29-1; maybe TRBD1 (6 bases). Germline V lookup: CDR1 SQVTM, CDR2 ANQGSEA. CDR3 length equals 13 residues. V was clipped by 3 bases and J by 1 base, with 9 bases between them. The CDR3 DNA is TGCAGCGTTGAGACCAGGGGGAACACTGAAGCTTTCTTT. Its protein is CSVETRGNTEAFF.

This clonotype was seen ten or more times. The chain is built from TRBV7-9 and TRBJ1-2; 9 nucleotides line up with TRBD1. CDR3 length: 16 amino acids. CDR1 SEHNR and CDR2 FQNEAQ come from the germline V gene (reference sequence). V was pared by 0 bases and J by 2 bases, with 4 bases of the junction left unmatched. CDR3 protein: CASSLAYRGRNYGYTF. For the CDR3, the DNA is TGTGCCAGCAGCTTAGCGTACAGGGGGCGGAACTATGGCTACACCTTC. Full variable domain (missing parts from reference TRBV7-9 and TRBJ1-2): DTGVSQNPRHKITKRGQNVTFRCDPISEHNRLYWYRQTLGQGPEFLTYFQNEAQLEKSRLLSDRFSAERPKGSFSTLEIQRTEQGDSAMYLCASSLAYRGRNYGYTFGSGTRLTVV.

The genes are TRBV25-1 and TRBJ2-7; D may be TRBD2 (6 bases). Looked up from germline, CDR1 is MGHDK and CDR2 is SYGVNS. Trimming cost V 5 bases and J 7 bases, with 24 bases left between them. The CDR3 is made up of 16 amino acids. The CDR3 here is CASSRLAIRGREEQYF. The CDR3 DNA sequence: TGTGCCAGCAGTCGCCTAGCGATAAGGGGAAGGGAAGAGCAGTACTTC.

This clonotype was recorded at least ten times. The chain employs TRBV7-3 and TRBJ2-5; tentatively, D is TRBD2 (6 bases). This CDR3 has 15 amino acids. Trimming left V 2 bases short and J 1 base short, with 11 bases between. The germline gives CDR1 SGHTA, CDR2 FQGTGA. The CDR3 protein is CASSLAGGAQETQYF. CDR3 nucleotide sequence: TGTGCCAGCAGCTTAGCCGGCGGGGCCCAAGAGACCCAGTACTTC.

Details on this clonotype: This probably arose from a read error, given a far larger clone one base away. The chain recombines TRBV2 with TRBJ1-2; D not resolved. The CDR3 sequence is 11 residues long. Germline CDR1 is SNHLY and CDR2 is FYNNEI. Deletions cut 2 bases from V and 7 bases from J, with 5 bases between. DNA of the CDR3: TGTGCCAGCAGTGAATGGGCTGGCTACACCTTC. It yields the protein CASSEWAGYTF.